This T cell receptor (beta chain) came from a study of blood T cell repertoires in COVID-19. Trimming stripped 8 bases from V and 2 bases from J, with 11 bases between. The germline gives CDR1 LNHNV, CDR2 YYDKDF (reference sequence). The CDR3 loop spans 13 amino acids. The data were produced by immunoSEQ multiplex PCR, yet TCRdb's version contains in-frame clones alone and is incomplete. The sample yields 100,000 to 150,000 clones, about 80% seen once. Sequenced sample: peripheral blood. This sequence was found in a woman in her forties or fifties with acute or convalescent COVID-19. The genes are TRBV15 and TRBJ2-3; D gene ambiguous. CDR3 DNA: TGTGCCACCGCCGGCAGACACACAGATACGCAGTATTTT. This translates into CATAGRHTDTQYF.